This T cell receptor (beta chain) came from a study of post-analysis software for immune sequencing data. Overall study results and limits: For normalized Chao1 diversity, multiple sclerosis patients scored significantly lower than controls did. TRBV segments more frequent in patients than in controls numbered several and included TRBV5-6, TRBV5-1 and TRBV20-1.

Deletions cut 4 bases from V and 1 base from J, with 7 bases between. The germline V gene encodes CDR1 SQVTM and CDR2 ANQGSEA. There are 12 residues in the CDR3. There are a few counts of this clonotype. Its target is unknown. cDNA libraries for TCR beta contained unique molecular identifiers. MiXCR, applied by TCRdb to the PCR reads, yields one record per CDR3 protein. The sample yields some 800,000 distinct CDR3 sequences, 40% to 55% seen once. The chain uses TRBV29-1 and TRBJ2-5; D gene unclear. Sequencing was carried out using blood. The receptor was isolated from a girl aged 5-17 years with multiple sclerosis. The CDR3 is CSVGASQETQYF. For the CDR3, the DNA is TGCAGCGTTGGAGCTTCCCAAGAGACCCAGTACTTC.